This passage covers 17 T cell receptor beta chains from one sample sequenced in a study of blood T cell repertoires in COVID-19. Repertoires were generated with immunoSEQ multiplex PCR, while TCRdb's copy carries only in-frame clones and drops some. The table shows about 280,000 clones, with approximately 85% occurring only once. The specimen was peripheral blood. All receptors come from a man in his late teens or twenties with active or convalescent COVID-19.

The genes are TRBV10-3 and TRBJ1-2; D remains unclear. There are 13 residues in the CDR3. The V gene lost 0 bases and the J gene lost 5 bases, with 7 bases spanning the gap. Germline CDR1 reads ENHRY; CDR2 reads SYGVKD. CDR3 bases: TGTGCCATCAGTGAGTCAACAGTGTATGGCTACACCTTC. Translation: CAISESTVYGYTF.

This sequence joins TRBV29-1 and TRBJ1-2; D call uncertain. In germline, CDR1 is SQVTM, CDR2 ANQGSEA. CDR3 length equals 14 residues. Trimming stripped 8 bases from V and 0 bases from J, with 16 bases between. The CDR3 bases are TGCAGCTCTAGTGTTGTGGAATCTAACTATGGCTACACCTTC. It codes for CSSSVVESNYGYTF. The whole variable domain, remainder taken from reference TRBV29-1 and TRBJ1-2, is SAVISQKPSRDICQRGTSLTIQCQVDSQVTMMFWYRQQPGQSLTLIATANQGSEATYESGFVIDKFPISRPNLTFSTLTVSNMSPEDSSIYLCSSSVVESNYGYTFGSGTRLTVV.

Here the CDR3 reads CASSLKDRGMYGYTF. As DNA, the CDR3 is TGTGCCAGCAGCTTAAAGGACAGGGGAATGTATGGCTACACCTTC. The chain carries TRBV14 and TRBJ1-2; 9 bases are shared with TRBD1. CDR1 is SGHDN, CDR2 FVKESK, per germline. The CDR3 extends over 15 amino acids. V was clipped by 5 bases and J by 5 bases; unmatched bases: 9.

The CDR3 here is CATLAPRLYTEAFF. The CDR3 DNA sequence: TGTGCCACCCTAGCGCCCAGGTTATACACTGAAGCTTTCTTT. The rearrangement uses TRBV24-1 and TRBJ1-1, with D hard to call. The CDR3 extends over 14 amino acids. The germline V gene encodes CDR1 KGHDR and CDR2 SFDVKD. V was shortened by 9 bases and J by 3 bases, with 16 bases between the two germline ends.

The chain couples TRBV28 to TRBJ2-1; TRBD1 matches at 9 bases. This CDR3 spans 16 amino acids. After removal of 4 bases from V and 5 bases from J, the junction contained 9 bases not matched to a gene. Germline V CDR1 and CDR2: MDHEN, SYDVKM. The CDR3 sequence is CASSSLDRGTNNEQFF. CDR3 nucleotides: TGTGCCAGCAGTTCGTTAGACAGGGGGACGAACAATGAGCAGTTCTTC. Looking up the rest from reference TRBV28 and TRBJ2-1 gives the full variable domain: DVKVTQSSRYLVKRTGEKVFLECVQDMDHENMFWYRQDPGLGLRLIYFSYDVKMKEKGDIPEGYSVSREKKERFSLILESASTNQTSMYLCASSSLDRGTNNEQFFGPGTRLTVL.

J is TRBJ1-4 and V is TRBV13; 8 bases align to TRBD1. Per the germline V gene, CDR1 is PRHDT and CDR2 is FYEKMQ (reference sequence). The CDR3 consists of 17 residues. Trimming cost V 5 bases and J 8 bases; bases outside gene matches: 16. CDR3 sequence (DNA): TGTGCCAGCAGCACAAGAACCTCCAGGGGGCAGGGGGAAAAACTGTTTTTT. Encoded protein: CASSTRTSRGQGEKLFF.

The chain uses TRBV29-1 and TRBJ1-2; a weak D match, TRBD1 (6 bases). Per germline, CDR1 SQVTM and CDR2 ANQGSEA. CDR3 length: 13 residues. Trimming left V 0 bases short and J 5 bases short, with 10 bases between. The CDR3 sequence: CSVEDSTGYGYTF. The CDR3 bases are TGCAGCGTTGAAGATTCGACAGGTTATGGCTACACCTTC.

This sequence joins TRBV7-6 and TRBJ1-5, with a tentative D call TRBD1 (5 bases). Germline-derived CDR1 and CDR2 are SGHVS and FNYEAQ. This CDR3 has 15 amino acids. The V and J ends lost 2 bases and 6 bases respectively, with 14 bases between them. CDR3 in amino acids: CASSLRPGVGQPQHF. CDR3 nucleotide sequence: TGTGCCAGCAGCTTAAGGCCGGGGGTAGGTCAGCCCCAGCATTTT.

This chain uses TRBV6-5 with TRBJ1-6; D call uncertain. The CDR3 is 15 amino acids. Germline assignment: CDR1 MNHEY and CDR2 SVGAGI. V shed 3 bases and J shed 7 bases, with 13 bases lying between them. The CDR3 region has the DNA TGTGCCAGCAGTTATAATCTGGTCGAGAATTCACCCCTCCACTTT. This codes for CASSYNLVENSPLHF.

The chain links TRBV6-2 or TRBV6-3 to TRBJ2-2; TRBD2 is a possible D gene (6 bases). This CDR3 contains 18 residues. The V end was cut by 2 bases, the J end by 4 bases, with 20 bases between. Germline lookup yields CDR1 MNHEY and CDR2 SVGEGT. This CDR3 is CASSYPETTRWFTGELFF. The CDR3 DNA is TGTGCCAGCAGTTACCCAGAAACGACTAGATGGTTCACCGGGGAGCTGTTTTTT.

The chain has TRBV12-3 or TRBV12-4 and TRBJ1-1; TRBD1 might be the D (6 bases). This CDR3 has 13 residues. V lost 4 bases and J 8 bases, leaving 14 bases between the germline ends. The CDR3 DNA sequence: TGTGCCAGCAGTTCGGACAGTTGGGCCGAAGCTTTCTTT. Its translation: CASSSDSWAEAFF.

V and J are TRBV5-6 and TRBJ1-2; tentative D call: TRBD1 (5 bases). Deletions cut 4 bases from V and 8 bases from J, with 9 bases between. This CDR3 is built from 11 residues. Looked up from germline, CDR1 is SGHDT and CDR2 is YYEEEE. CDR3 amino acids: CASSQGWGYTF. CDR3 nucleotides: TGTGCCAGCAGCCAGGGATGGGGCTACACCTTC. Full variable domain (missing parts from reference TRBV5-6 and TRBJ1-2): DAGVTQSPTHLIKTRGQQVTLRCSPKSGHDTVSWYQQALGQGPQFIFQYYEEEERQRGNFPDRFSGHQFPNYSSELNVNALLLGDSALYLCASSQGWGYTFGSGTRLTVV.

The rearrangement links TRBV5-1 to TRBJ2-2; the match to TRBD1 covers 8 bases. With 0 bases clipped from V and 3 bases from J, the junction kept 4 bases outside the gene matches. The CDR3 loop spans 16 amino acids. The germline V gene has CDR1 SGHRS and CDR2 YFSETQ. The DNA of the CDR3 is TGCGCCAGCAGCTTGGGCCCGACAGGGGACACCGGGGAGCTGTTTTTT. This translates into CASSLGPTGDTGELFF.

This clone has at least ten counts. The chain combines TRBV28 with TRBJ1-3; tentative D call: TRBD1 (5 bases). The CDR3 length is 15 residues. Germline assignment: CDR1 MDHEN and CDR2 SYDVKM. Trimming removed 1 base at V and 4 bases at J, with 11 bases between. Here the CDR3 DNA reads TGTGCCAGCAGTTTATTCCGGACAAACGGAAACACCATATATTTT. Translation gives CASSLFRTNGNTIYF.

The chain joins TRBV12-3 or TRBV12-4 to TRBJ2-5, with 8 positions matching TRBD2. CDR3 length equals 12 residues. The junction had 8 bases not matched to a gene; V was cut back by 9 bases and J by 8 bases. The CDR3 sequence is CASLGGGPTQYF. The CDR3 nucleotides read TGTGCCAGTCTTGGCGGGGGGCCTACCCAGTACTTC.

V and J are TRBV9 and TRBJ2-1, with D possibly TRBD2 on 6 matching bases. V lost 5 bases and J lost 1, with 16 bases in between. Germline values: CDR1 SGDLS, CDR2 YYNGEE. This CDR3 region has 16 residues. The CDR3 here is CASSPATGTSYNEQFF. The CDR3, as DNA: TGTGCCAGCAGTCCCGCTACCGGGACTTCCTACAATGAGCAGTTCTTC.

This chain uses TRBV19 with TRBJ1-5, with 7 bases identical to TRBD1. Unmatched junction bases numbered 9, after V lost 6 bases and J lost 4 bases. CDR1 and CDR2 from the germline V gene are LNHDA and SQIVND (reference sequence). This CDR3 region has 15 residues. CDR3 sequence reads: CASSPGTAHNQPQHF. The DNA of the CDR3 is TGTGCCAGTAGCCCCGGGACAGCTCATAATCAGCCCCAGCATTTT.